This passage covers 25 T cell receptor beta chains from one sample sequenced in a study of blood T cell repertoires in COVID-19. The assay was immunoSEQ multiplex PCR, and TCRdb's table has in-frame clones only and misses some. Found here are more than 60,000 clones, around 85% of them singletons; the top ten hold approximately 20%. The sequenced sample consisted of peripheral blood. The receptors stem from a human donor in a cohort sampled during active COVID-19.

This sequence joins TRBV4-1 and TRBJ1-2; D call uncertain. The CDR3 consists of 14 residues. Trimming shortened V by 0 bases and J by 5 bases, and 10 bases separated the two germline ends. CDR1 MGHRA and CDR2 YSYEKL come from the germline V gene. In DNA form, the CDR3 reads TGCGCCAGCAGCCAAGAGCTAGGCCCTTATGGCTACACCTTC. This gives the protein CASSQELGPYGYTF.

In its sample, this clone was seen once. Here the CDR3 reads CASTQQGAKAEAFF. Here the CDR3 DNA reads TGTGCCAGCACCCAACAGGGGGCAAAGGCTGAAGCTTTCTTT. The chain combines TRBV7-8 with TRBJ1-1, with 9 nucleotides matching TRBD1. Per the germline V gene, CDR1 is SGHVS and CDR2 is FQNEAQ. With 7 bases clipped from V and 6 bases from J, the junction kept 9 bases outside the gene matches. CDR3 length: 14 residues.

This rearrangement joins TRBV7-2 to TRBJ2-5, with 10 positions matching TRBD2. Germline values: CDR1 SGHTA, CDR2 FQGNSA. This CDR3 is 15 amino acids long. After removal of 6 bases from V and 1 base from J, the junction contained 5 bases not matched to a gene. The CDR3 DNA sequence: TGTGCCAGCAGACAAACTAGCGGGGCCCAAGAGACCCAGTACTTC. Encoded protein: CASRQTSGAQETQYF.

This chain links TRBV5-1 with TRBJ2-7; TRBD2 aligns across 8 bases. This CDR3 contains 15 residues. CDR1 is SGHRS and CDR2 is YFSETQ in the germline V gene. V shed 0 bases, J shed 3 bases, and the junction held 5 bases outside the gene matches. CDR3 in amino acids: CASSLALAGLYEQYF. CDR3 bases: TGCGCCAGCAGCTTGGCCCTAGCGGGCCTCTACGAGCAGTACTTC.

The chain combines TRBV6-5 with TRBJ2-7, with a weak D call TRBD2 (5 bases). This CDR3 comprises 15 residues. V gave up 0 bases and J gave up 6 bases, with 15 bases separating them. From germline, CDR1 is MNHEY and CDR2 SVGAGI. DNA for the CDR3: TGTGCCAGCAGTTACTCGTCGGGAACTAAAAGCGAGCAGTACTTC. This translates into CASSYSSGTKSEQYF.

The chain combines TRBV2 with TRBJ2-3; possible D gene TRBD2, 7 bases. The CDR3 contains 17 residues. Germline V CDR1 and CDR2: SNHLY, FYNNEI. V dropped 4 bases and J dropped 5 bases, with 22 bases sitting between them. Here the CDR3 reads CASSVLRGGSLIDTQYF. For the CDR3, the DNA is TGTGCCAGCAGTGTCCTAAGGGGGGGTTCACTGATAGATACGCAGTATTTT.

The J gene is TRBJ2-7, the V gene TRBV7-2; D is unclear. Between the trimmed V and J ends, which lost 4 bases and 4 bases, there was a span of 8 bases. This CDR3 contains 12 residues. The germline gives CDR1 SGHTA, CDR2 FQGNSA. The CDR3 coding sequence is TGTGCCAGCAGCTACGACACTTACGAGCAGTACTTC. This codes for CASSYDTYEQYF. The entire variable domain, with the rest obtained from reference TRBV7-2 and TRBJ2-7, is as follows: GAGVSQSPSNKVTEKGKDVELRCDPISGHTALYWYRQSLGQGLEFLIYFQGNSAPDKSGLPSDRFSAERTGGSVSTLTIQRTQQEDSAVYLCASSYDTYEQYFGPGTRLTVT.

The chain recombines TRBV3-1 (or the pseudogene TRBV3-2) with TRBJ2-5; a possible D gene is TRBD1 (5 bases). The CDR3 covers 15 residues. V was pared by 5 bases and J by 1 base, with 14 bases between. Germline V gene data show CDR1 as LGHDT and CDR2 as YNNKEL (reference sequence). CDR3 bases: TGTGCCAGCAGCTACAGGAGCCGACCCCAAGAGACCCAGTACTTC. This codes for CASSYRSRPQETQYF.

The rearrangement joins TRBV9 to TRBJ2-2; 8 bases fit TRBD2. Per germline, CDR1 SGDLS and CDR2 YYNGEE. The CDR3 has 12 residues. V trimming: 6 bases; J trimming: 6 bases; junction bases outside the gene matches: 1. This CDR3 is CASTGGAGELFF. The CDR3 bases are TGTGCCAGCACCGGGGGGGCCGGGGAGCTGTTTTTT.

The CDR3: CASSPGQGSTDTQYF. The CDR3 bases are TGTGCCAGCAGCCCTGGACAGGGGAGCACAGATACGCAGTATTTT. The chain combines TRBV7-2 with TRBJ2-3; 9 positions match TRBD1. The V segment lost 5 bases and the J segment 0 bases; nucleotides outside the gene matches: 3. Germline loops: CDR1 SGHTA, CDR2 FQGNSA. The CDR3 loop spans 15 amino acids.

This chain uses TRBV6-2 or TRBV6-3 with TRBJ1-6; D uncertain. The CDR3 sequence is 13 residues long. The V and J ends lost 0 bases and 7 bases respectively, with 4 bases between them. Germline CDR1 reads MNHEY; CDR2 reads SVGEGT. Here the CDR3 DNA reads TGTGCCAGCAGTTACTCTGAGAATTCACCCCTCCACTTT. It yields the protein CASSYSENSPLHF.

The CDR3 region is CASILVSGNTIYF. CDR3 sequence (DNA): TGTGCCAGCATCCTCGTTTCTGGAAACACCATATATTTT. The chain combines TRBV7-9 with TRBJ1-3, with D uncertain. Trimming shortened V by 7 bases and J by 1 base, and 8 bases separated the two germline ends. The CDR3 has 13 residues. Germline-derived CDR1 and CDR2 are SEHNR and FQNEAQ (reference sequence).

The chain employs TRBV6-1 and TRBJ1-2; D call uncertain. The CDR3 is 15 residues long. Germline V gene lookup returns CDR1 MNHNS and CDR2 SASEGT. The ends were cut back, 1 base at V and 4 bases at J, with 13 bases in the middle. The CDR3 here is CASSEGKRGTYGYTF. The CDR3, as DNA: TGTGCCAGCAGTGAAGGAAAGCGGGGTACCTATGGCTACACCTTC.

CDR3 sequence reads: CASGRAQGGTEAFF. The CDR3 coding sequence is TGTGCCAGCGGGCGAGCGCAGGGGGGCACTGAAGCTTTCTTT. V is TRBV6-5 and J is TRBJ1-1; 7 nucleotides match TRBD1. V lost 8 bases and J lost 4; bases outside the gene matches: 10. In germline, CDR1 is MNHEY, CDR2 SVGAGI. This CDR3 comprises 14 residues.

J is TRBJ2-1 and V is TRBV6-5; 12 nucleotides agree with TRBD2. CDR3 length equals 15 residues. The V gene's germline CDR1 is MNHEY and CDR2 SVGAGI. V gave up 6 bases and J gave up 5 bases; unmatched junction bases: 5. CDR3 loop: CASRAWTSGDNEQFF. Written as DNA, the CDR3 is TGTGCCAGCAGAGCCTGGACTAGCGGGGACAATGAGCAGTTCTTC.

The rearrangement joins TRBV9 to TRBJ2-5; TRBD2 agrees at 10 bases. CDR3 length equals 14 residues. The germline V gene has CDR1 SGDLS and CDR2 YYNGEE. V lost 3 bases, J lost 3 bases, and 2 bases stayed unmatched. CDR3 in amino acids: CASSGGLAEETQYF. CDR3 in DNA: TGTGCCAGCAGCGGTGGACTAGCGGAAGAGACCCAGTACTTC.

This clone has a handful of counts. The CDR3 here is CASSLASTGGAYEQYF. The CDR3, as DNA: TGTGCCAGCAGCTTAGCGTCGACGGGGGGTGCCTACGAGCAGTACTTC. The chain links TRBV7-2 to TRBJ2-7; 7 bases align to TRBD2. Trimming removed 0 bases from V and 2 bases from J; junction bases left unmatched: 7. Germline V lookup: CDR1 SGHTA, CDR2 FQGNSA. The CDR3 is 16 residues long.

CDR3 protein: CASSATGSNQPQHF. Here the CDR3 DNA reads TGCGCCAGCAGTGCTACAGGGAGCAATCAGCCCCAGCATTTT. The chain employs TRBV10-2 and TRBJ1-5, with a weak D call TRBD1 (6 bases). Per germline, CDR1 WSHSY and CDR2 SAAADI. The CDR3 has 14 residues. Deletions cut 4 bases from V and 1 base from J, with 8 bases between.

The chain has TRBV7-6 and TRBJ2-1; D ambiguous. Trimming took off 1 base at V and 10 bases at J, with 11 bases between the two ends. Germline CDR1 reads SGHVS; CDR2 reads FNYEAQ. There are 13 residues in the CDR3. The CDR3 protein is CASSLVGPSEQFF. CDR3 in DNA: TGTGCCAGCAGCTTAGTGGGCCCCTCGGAGCAGTTCTTC. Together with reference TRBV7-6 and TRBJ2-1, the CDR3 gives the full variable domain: GAGVSQSPRYKVTKRGQDVALRCDPISGHVSLYWYRQALGQGPEFLTYFNYEAQQDKSGLPNDRFSAERPEGSISTLTIQRTEQRDSAMYRCASSLVGPSEQFFGPGTRLTVL.

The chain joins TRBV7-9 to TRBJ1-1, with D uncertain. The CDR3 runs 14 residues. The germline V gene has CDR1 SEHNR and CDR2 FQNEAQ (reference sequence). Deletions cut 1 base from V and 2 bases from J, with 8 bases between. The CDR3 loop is CASSLGGSNTEAFF. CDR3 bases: TGTGCCAGCAGCTTAGGAGGCTCCAACACTGAAGCTTTCTTT.

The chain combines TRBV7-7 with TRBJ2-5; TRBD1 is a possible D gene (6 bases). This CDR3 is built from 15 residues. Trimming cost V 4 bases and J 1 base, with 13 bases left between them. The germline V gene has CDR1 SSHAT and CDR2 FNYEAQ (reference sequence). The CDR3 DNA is TGTGCCAGCAGCTCTACTCCACAGGGCCAAGAGACCCAGTACTTC. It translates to CASSSTPQGQETQYF.

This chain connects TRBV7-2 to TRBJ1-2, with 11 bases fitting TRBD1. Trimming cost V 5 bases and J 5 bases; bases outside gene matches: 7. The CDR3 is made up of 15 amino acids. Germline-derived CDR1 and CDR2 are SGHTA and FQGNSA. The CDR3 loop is CASSTGTGGWYGYTF. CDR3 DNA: TGTGCCAGCAGCACTGGGACAGGGGGTTGGTATGGCTACACCTTC.

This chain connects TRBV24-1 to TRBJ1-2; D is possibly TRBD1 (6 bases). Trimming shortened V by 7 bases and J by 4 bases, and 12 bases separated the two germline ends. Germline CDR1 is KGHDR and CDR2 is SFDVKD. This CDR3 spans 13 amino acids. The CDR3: CATRDSASYGYTF. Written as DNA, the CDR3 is TGTGCCACCAGGGACAGTGCGAGCTATGGCTACACCTTC.

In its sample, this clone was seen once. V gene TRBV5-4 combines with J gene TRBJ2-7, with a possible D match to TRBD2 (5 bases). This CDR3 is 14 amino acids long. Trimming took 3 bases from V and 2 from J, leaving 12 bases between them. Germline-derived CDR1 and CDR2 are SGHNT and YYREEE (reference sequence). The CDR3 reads CASSSTGKPYEQYF. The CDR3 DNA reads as TGTGCCAGCAGCTCCACCGGGAAACCCTACGAGCAGTACTTC.

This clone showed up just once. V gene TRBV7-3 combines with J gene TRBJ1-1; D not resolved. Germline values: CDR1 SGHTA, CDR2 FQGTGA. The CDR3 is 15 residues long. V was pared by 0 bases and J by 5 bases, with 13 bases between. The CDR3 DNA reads TGTGCCAGCAGCTTAACGCAGACATCGGGGACTGAAGCTTTCTTT. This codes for CASSLTQTSGTEAFF.